The source of this T cell receptor (beta chain) is a study of a mutant IDH1 vaccine in newly diagnosed glioma. Study-level background: Pretreatment consisted of radiotherapy, temozolomide, or both, with most receiving both.

Time point of the sample: week 11, during vaccination. Every vaccine dose comprised 300 ug of mutant IDH1 20-mer peptide plus topical imiquimod. Diagnosis in the donors showed new WHO grade 3 or 4 astrocytomas that were IDH1-mutant and ATRX-lost. The germline CDR1 and CDR2 sequences are ENHRY and SYGVKD. CDR3 size: 13 residues. Trimming took 10 bases from V and 4 from J; bases not matched to a gene: 2. Data came from immunoSEQ multiplex PCR; TCRdb stores just in-frame clones and leaves some out. Of about 52,000 clones detected, 75% to 95% appear once; the ten largest clones hold more than 2%. Regarding this clone: Its antigen is unidentified.

V gene TRBV10-3 combines with J gene TRBJ2-3; 13 bases are a match to TRBD2. Material: PBMCs, obtained from a glioma patient whose treatment included an IDH1 peptide vaccine. The TCR originated in a man over 45 with glioma. The CDR3 sequence: CATGTSGADTQYF. The CDR3 nucleotides read TGTGCCACCGGGACTAGCGGGGCAGATACGCAGTATTTT.